This T cell receptor (beta chain) derives from a study of T cell responses to AZD1222 COVID-19 vaccine. Study outcomes and limitations: CD4 TCRs associated with vaccination spanned spike, dominating at 160-218 and 743-854. Reports say nearly half of spike-specific TCRs go after unmutated variant regions. Elevations in Spike-specific TCR breadth and depth followed administration of two AZD1222 doses.

The repertoire was sequenced with immunoSEQ multiplex PCR; TCRdb's copy has only in-frame clones and lacks some. In the table there are tens of thousands of clones, 75% to 90% of which are singletons. With regard to this clone: Its specificity is unknown.

The specimen comprised peripheral blood, sampled 28 days after the second AZD1222 dose. The TCR was taken from an adult who received the AZD1222 COVID-19 vaccine.

In nucleotides, the CDR3 is TGTGCCAGTAGGAGGACAGGGGCTGCTTTCTTT. Protein product: CASRRTGAAFF. The V and J genes are TRBV19 and TRBJ1-1; the match to TRBD1 covers 9 bases. After removal of 6 bases from V and 11 bases from J, the junction contained 4 bases not matched to a gene. CDR3 size: 11 residues. Germline V lookup: CDR1 LNHDA, CDR2 SQIVND (reference sequence).